Sequencing of this TCR beta chain was carried out in a study of blood T cell repertoires in COVID-19. As for the study in general: Both acute and convalescent COVID-19 samples were obtained from the United States, Italy and Spain.

This clone has more than one count but fewer than ten. V was shortened by 7 bases and J by 0 bases, with 13 bases between the two germline ends. The germline gives CDR1 SQVTM, CDR2 ANQGSEA. The CDR3 is 14 amino acids. Original processing notes: Counts of nucleated cells, estimated from reference gene primer amplification, were obtained. Assay: immunoSEQ multiplex PCR; the TCRdb copy retains only in-frame clones and omits some. That table furnishes V, J and clone size, whereas the DNA furnished D and trimming. This table has 60,000 to 70,000 clones, roughly 85% appearing once. The chain is built from TRBV29-1 and TRBJ2-1; D gene ambiguous. Sample: peripheral blood. This sequence originates from a middle-aged man with acute or convalescent COVID-19. CDR3: CSGKQEVSYNEQFF. The CDR3 DNA follows: TGCAGCGGGAAACAAGAGGTCTCCTACAATGAGCAGTTCTTC.